This T cell receptor beta chain was recovered during a study of T cells in tuberculosis. Study results and caveats: Active tuberculosis TCR-alpha repertoires lay closer to GMM-specific TCRs than IGRA-negative controls, suggesting clonal expansion. The TCR-beta difference was not significant; alpha differences partly reflected length.

On this clone itself: Its antigen is undetermined.

The CDR3 loop spans 19 amino acids. The V end was cut by 2 bases, the J end by 6 bases, with 28 bases between. Germline V lookup: CDR1 MGHRA, CDR2 YSYEKL. Sequencing was performed with immunoSEQ multiplex PCR; in TCRdb, only in-frame clones are kept and a portion is missing. The sample lists under 45,000 clones; 95% were seen once. Sequencing was performed on PBMCs. This receptor was obtained from a donor aged 10-29 years with latent tuberculosis or without tuberculosis infection. This rearrangement joins TRBV4-1 to TRBJ1-2; D is perhaps TRBD1 (6 bases). DNA for the CDR3: TGCGCCAGCAGCCAAACCCGGGACCCACAACAGGGACGAGAGGATGGCTACACCTTC. Translation gives CASSQTRDPQQGREDGYTF.